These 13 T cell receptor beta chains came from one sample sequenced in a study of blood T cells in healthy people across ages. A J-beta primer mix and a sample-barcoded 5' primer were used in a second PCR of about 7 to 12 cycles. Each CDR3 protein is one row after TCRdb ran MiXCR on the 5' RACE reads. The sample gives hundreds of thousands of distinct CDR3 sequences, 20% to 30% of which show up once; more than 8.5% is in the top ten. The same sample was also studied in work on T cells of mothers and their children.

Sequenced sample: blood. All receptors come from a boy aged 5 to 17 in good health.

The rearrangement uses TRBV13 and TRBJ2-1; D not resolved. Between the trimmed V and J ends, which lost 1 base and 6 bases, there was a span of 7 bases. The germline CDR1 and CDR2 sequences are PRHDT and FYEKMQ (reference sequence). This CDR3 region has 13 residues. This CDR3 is CASSLAISNEQFF. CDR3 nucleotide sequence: TGTGCCAGCAGCTTAGCTATATCCAATGAGCAGTTCTTC.

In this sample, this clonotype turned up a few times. The CDR3 loop reads CASSPRTSRLYNEQFF. The DNA of the CDR3 is TGTGCCAGCAGCCCCCGGACTAGCCGGCTTTACAATGAGCAGTTCTTC. The chain links TRBV7-9 to TRBJ2-1; 8 bases match TRBD2. The CDR3 totals 16 residues. The V gene's germline CDR1 is SEHNR and CDR2 FQNEAQ (reference sequence). Losses at the gene ends were 5 bases for V and 4 bases for J; bases not matched to a gene: 10.

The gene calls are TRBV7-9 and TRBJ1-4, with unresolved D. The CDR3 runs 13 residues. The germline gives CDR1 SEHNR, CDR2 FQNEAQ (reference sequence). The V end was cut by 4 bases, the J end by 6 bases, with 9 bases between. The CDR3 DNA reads TGTGCCAGCAGCTCAGGACGGGATGAAAAACTGTTTTTT. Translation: CASSSGRDEKLFF.

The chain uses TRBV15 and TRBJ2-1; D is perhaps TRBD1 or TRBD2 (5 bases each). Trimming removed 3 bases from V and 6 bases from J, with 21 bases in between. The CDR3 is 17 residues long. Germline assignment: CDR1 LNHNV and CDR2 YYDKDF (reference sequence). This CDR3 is CATSRWGPDPSGNEQFF. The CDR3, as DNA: TGTGCCACCAGCAGGTGGGGACCAGATCCCTCTGGCAATGAGCAGTTCTTC.

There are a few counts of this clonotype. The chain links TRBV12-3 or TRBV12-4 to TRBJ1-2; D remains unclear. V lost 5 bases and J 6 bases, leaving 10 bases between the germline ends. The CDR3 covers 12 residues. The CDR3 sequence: CASSPNTNGYTF. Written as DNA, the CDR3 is TGTGCCAGCAGTCCCAACACGAATGGCTACACCTTC.

For the CDR3, the DNA is TGCGCCAGCAGCCCTATTGGAGCGGGAGCGGCCAAAAACATTCAGTACTTC. Its protein product is CASSPIGAGAAKNIQYF. V and J are TRBV4-1 and TRBJ2-4; 8 nucleotides line up with TRBD2. The V segment lost 4 bases and the J segment 1 base; nucleotides outside the gene matches: 9. This CDR3 has 17 amino acids. Per germline, CDR1 MGHRA and CDR2 YSYEKL.

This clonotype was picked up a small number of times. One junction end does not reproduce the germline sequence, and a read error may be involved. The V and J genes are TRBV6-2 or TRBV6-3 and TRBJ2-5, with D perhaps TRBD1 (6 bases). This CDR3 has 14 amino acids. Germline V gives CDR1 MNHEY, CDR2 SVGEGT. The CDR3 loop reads CASSLDRIQETQCF. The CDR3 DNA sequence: TGTGCCAGCAGCCTCGACAGGATACAAGAGACCCAGTGCTTC.

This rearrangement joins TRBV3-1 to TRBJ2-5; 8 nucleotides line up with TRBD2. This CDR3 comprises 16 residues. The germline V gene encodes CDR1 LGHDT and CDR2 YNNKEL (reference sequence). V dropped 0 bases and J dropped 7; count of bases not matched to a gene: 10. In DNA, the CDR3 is TGTGCCAGCAGCCAAGAGTTTGGCGGGGGGACCAGGACCCAGTACTTC. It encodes CASSQEFGGGTRTQYF.

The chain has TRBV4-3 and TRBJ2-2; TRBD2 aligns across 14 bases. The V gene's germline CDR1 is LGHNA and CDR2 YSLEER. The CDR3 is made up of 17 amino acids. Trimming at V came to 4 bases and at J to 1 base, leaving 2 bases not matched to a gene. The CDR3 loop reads CASSPGLAGGNTGELFF. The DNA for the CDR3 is TGCGCCAGCAGCCCCGGACTAGCGGGGGGGAACACCGGGGAGCTGTTTTTT.

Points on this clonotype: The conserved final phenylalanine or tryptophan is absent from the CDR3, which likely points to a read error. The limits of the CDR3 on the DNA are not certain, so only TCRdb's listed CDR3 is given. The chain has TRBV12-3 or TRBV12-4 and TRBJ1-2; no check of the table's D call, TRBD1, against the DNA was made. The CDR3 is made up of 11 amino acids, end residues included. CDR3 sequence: CASSFPRGETG.

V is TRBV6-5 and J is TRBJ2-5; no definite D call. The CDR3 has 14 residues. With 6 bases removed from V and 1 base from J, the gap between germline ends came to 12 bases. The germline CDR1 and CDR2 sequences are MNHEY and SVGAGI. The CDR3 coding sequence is TGTGCCAGCAGGTTGACCCACAGCCAAGAGACCCAGTACTTC. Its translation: CASRLTHSQETQYF.

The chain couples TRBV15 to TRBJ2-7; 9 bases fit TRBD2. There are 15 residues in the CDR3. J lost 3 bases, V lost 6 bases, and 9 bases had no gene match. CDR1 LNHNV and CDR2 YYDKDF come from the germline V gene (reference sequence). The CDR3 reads CATREVAGVRYEQYF. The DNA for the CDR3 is TGTGCCACCAGGGAGGTAGCGGGGGTGCGCTACGAGCAGTACTTC.

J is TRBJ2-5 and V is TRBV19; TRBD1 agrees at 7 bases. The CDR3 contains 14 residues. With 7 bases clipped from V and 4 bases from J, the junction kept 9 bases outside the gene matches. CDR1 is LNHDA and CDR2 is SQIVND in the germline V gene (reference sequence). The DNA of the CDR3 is TGTGCCAGTACGGTTGGGACAGACGTAGAGACCCAGTACTTC. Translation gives CASTVGTDVETQYF.